The 20 T cell receptor beta chains presented below share a single source sample, sequenced in a study of OX40 agonist ivuxolimab in advanced cancers. Repertoires were generated with immunoSEQ multiplex PCR, while TCRdb's copy carries only in-frame clones and drops some. The sample has some 100,000 clones, roughly 89% seen once. The sample in question was CD4+ or CD8+ T cells sorted from blood, obtained in a trial of the OX40 agonist ivuxolimab. The receptors here all came from an adult with an advanced solid tumor such as melanoma, head and neck, liver or kidney cancer.

This rearrangement joins TRBV7-8 to TRBJ2-6, with D possibly called TRBD1 or TRBD2 (5 bases each). In germline, CDR1 is SGHVS, CDR2 FQNEAQ. The germline V and J ends were trimmed by 4 bases and 0 bases, with 16 bases remaining between them. This CDR3 region has 18 residues. The DNA of the CDR3 is TGTGCCAGCAGCTCGGGGACCAACCCCCTCTCTGGGGCCAACGTCCTGACTTTC. The encoded protein is CASSSGTNPLSGANVLTF.

The chain is built from TRBV7-8 and TRBJ2-7; 11 nucleotides agree with TRBD2. Germline CDR1 and CDR2: SGHVS and FQNEAQ. The CDR3 spans 16 residues. After removal of 4 bases from V and 4 bases from J, the junction contained 9 bases not matched to a gene. This CDR3 is CASSYNPTSGIYEQYF. CDR3 sequence (DNA): TGTGCCAGCAGCTACAATCCGACTAGCGGGATTTACGAGCAGTACTTC.

This chain uses TRBV27 with TRBJ2-7; tentative D call: TRBD1 (5 bases). The CDR3 totals 15 residues. Looked up from germline, CDR1 is MNHEY and CDR2 is SMNVEV (reference sequence). With 3 bases removed from V and 2 bases from J, the gap between germline ends came to 14 bases. The chain's CDR3 is CASSFTGSSTYEQYF. The CDR3 DNA reads as TGTGCCAGCAGTTTCACAGGAAGTTCTACCTACGAGCAGTACTTC.

This clone came up once. The same CDR3 is also encoded by other DNA sequences in this sample. The chain recombines TRBV7-3 with TRBJ2-2; D uncertain. Trimming removed 3 bases at V and 4 bases at J, with 6 bases between. Germline loops: CDR1 SGHTA, CDR2 FQGTGA. CDR3 size: 13 residues. CDR3 amino acids: CASSFGGTGELFF. CDR3 nucleotides: TGTGCCAGCAGCTTCGGTGGCACCGGGGAGCTGTTTTTT.

The chain employs TRBV11-3 and TRBJ1-1; no clear D. Germline-derived CDR1 and CDR2 are SGHNT and YENEEA. This CDR3 contains 13 residues. Trimming left V 1 base short and J 1 base short, with 4 bases between. The DNA for the CDR3 is TGTGCCAGCAGCTTAGCGGGGAACACTGAAGCTTTCTTT. Its protein product is CASSLAGNTEAFF.

The CDR3 DNA follows: TGTGCCAGCAGACCTCGGACAGGGGGCGTCTATGGCTACACCTTC. It translates to CASRPRTGGVYGYTF. The rearrangement uses TRBV6-1 and TRBJ1-2; TRBD1 agrees at 11 bases. The CDR3 is 15 residues long. The germline V gene encodes CDR1 MNHNS and CDR2 SASEGT. The V gene end was trimmed by 6 bases and the J gene end by 4 bases; junction bases not matched to a gene: 7.

The chain's CDR3 is CASSSTRGQPQHF. In DNA, the CDR3 is TGTGCCAGCAGTTCAACGCGGGGGCAGCCCCAGCATTTT. The genes are TRBV27 and TRBJ1-5; D possibly corresponds to TRBD1 (5 bases). Trimming removed 4 bases at V and 7 bases at J, with 11 bases between. CDR3 length equals 13 residues. Per the germline V gene, CDR1 is MNHEY and CDR2 is SMNVEV (reference sequence).

The table lists this clone with a few counts. The V and J genes are TRBV7-3 and TRBJ1-2; D call uncertain. The CDR3 runs to 12 residues. Germline lookup yields CDR1 SGHTA and CDR2 FQGTGA. V lost 4 bases, J lost 8 bases, and 11 bases lay in between. This CDR3 reads CASSSPPGGYTF. CDR3 sequence (DNA): TGTGCCAGCAGCTCCCCACCGGGGGGCTACACCTTC.

This chain uses TRBV6-5 with TRBJ1-3; D call uncertain. Germline V gene sequence: CDR1 MNHEY, CDR2 SVGAGI. V lost 7 bases to trimming and J lost 0 bases, with 10 bases between them. The CDR3 loop spans 14 amino acids. CDR3 loop: CASIPTISGNTIYF. Here the CDR3 DNA reads TGTGCCAGCATTCCAACTATCTCTGGAAACACCATATATTTT.

This clone has just a few counts. The sample holds other DNA sequences that translate to the same CDR3. The chain is built from TRBV30 and TRBJ1-1; unclear D gene. V dropped 0 bases and J dropped 1 base, with 9 bases sitting between them. The CDR3 runs to 14 residues. Germline V gene sequence: CDR1 GTSNPN, CDR2 SVGIG (reference sequence). DNA of the CDR3: TGTGCCTGGAGTGTACTCGTGAAGAACACTGAAGCTTTCTTT. Its protein product is CAWSVLVKNTEAFF.

The chain links TRBV25-1 to TRBJ2-7; a weak D match, TRBD2 (5 bases). This CDR3 comprises 12 residues. The germline V gene encodes CDR1 MGHDK and CDR2 SYGVNS. Trimming shortened V by 3 bases and J by 4 bases, and 7 bases separated the two germline ends. Written as DNA, the CDR3 is TGTGCCAGCAGTGAGACGGGATACGAGCAGTACTTC. Translated, it gives CASSETGYEQYF.

This chain uses TRBV2 with TRBJ1-4; possibly TRBD1 for D (5 bases). This CDR3 is built from 16 residues. Trimming left V 6 bases short and J 4 bases short, with 18 bases between. Germline CDR1 is SNHLY and CDR2 is FYNNEI. CDR3 coding DNA: TGTGCCAGCAGCTCCGGGACCCCGGTGGGTAATGAAAAACTGTTTTTT. Encoded protein: CASSSGTPVGNEKLFF.

This chain uses TRBV5-1 with TRBJ2-4; 7 nucleotides agree with TRBD2. In germline, CDR1 is SGHRS, CDR2 YFSETQ. Trimming removed 4 bases from V and 0 bases from J; junction bases left unmatched: 7. The CDR3 spans 16 residues. CDR3 bases: TGCGCCAGCAGCCGCGCTAGCGGTGTAGCCAAAAACATTCAGTACTTC. As protein: CASSRASGVAKNIQYF.

This clone was counted once. This chain connects TRBV19 to TRBJ2-2; a possible D gene is TRBD1 (6 bases). The V end was cut by 3 bases, the J end by 1 base, with 9 bases between. The CDR3 spans 15 residues. Germline lookup yields CDR1 LNHDA and CDR2 SQIVND (reference sequence). The CDR3 DNA follows: TGTGCCAGTAGTATGGAAGGGGGGAACACCGGGGAGCTGTTTTTT. It codes for CASSMEGGNTGELFF.

The V call is TRBV4-1, the J call TRBJ2-5, with 8 bases identical to TRBD2. The CDR3 length is 16 residues. Germline-derived CDR1 and CDR2 are MGHRA and YSYEKL. V gave up 5 bases and J gave up 4 bases; unmatched junction bases: 12. The DNA for the CDR3 is TGCGCCAGCAGCGTCCAACTAGCGGTTGCTGGAGAGACCCAGTACTTC. The encoded protein is CASSVQLAVAGETQYF.

This chain links TRBV7-2 with TRBJ1-5; no definite D call. Germline V lookup: CDR1 SGHTA, CDR2 FQGNSA. The CDR3 contains 16 residues. V was pared by 1 base and J by 4 bases, with 14 bases between. DNA for the CDR3: TGTGCCAGCAGCTTAGGCGTCGGCAGGTCTAATCAGCCCCAGCATTTT. It yields the protein CASSLGVGRSNQPQHF.

J is TRBJ2-7 and V is TRBV5-4; TRBD2 might be the D (6 bases). Looked up from germline, CDR1 is SGHNT and CDR2 is YYREEE (reference sequence). The length of the CDR3 is 14 residues. Trimming removed 1 base from V and 3 bases from J, with 11 bases in between. The CDR3: CASSLSGGFYEQYF. The CDR3 region has the DNA TGTGCCAGCAGCTTGAGCGGAGGGTTCTACGAGCAGTACTTC. Filled out from reference TRBV5-4 and TRBJ2-7, the complete variable domain reads ETGVTQSPTHLIKTRGQQVTLRCSSQSGHNTVSWYQQALGQGPQFIFQYYREEENGRGNFPPRFSGLQFPNYSSELNVNALELDDSALYLCASSLSGGFYEQYFGPGTRLTVT.

The chain employs TRBV11-2 and TRBJ2-2; 10 positions agree with TRBD2. The CDR3 sequence is 17 residues long. Trimming removed 5 bases from V and 6 bases from J; junction bases left unmatched: 12. CDR1 is SGHAT and CDR2 is FQNNGV in the germline V gene. The CDR3 bases are TGTGCCAGCAGCACCCCCCGACTAGCGGGTGGCGCCGGGGAGCTGTTTTTT. Amino acid sequence: CASSTPRLAGGAGELFF.

The gene calls are TRBV6-5 and TRBJ2-7; 11 bases match TRBD2. Germline assignment: CDR1 MNHEY and CDR2 SVGAGI. V was clipped by 10 bases and J by 3 bases; unmatched bases: 5. CDR3 length equals 13 residues. CDR3 nucleotide sequence: TGTGCCACCCGACTAGCGGGGAGCTACGAGCAGTACTTC. Translating gives CATRLAGSYEQYF.

V and J are TRBV6-1 and TRBJ1-5; a possible D gene is TRBD1 (5 bases). The CDR3 loop spans 15 amino acids. In germline, CDR1 is MNHNS, CDR2 SASEGT. Trimming stripped 7 bases from V and 0 bases from J, with 13 bases between. CDR3 in amino acids: CASMGLIYSNQPQHF. The CDR3 DNA is TGTGCCAGCATGGGACTGATATATAGCAATCAGCCCCAGCATTTT.